These 5 T cell receptor beta chains share one sample of origin, sequenced in a study of OX40 agonist ivuxolimab in advanced cancers. Here immunoSEQ multiplex PCR was the method, and the copy in TCRdb shows in-frame clones only, minus some. Counted here are some 74,000 clones, approximately 85% occurring once; the ten biggest clones make up less than 0.65%. Material: CD4+ or CD8+ T cells sorted from blood, obtained in a trial of the OX40 agonist ivuxolimab. The receptors shown here come from an adult with an advanced solid tumor such as melanoma, head and neck, liver or kidney cancer.

This chain connects TRBV10-3 to TRBJ1-2, with 7 bases aligning to TRBD1. The germline gives CDR1 ENHRY, CDR2 SYGVKD. The CDR3 is made up of 14 amino acids. Germline trimming cut 3 bases from V and 8 bases from J; bases unmatched to any gene: 9. DNA for the CDR3: TGTGCCATCAGTGATTCGGGGACAGCCAAAGGCTACACCTTC. Translation gives CAISDSGTAKGYTF.

The rearrangement uses TRBV5-1 and TRBJ1-3, with 7 bases lining up with TRBD1. Trimming took 3 bases from V and 2 from J; bases not matched to a gene: 8. Germline CDR1 SGHRS, CDR2 YFSETQ. CDR3 size: 16 residues. The CDR3 loop reads CASSWGAQGAGNTIYF. The DNA for the CDR3 is TGCGCCAGCAGCTGGGGCGCTCAGGGGGCTGGAAACACCATATATTTT.

The gene calls are TRBV30 and TRBJ1-6; a weak D match, TRBD1 (6 bases). V was pared by 1 base and J by 5 bases, with 9 bases between. Germline CDR1 and CDR2: GTSNPN and SVGIG (reference sequence). The CDR3 runs to 14 residues. The CDR3 nucleotides are TGTGCCTGGAGTGACAGGGCGGATAATTCACCCCTCCACTTT. It codes for CAWSDRADNSPLHF.

J is TRBJ1-2 and V is TRBV6-5; D unresolved. The germline V and J ends were trimmed by 2 bases and 8 bases, with 15 bases remaining between them. The CDR3 consists of 14 residues. Germline CDR1 reads MNHEY; CDR2 reads SVGAGI. CDR3 nucleotide sequence: TGTGCCAGCAGTTACGAAAAGGGTATCTTGGGCTACACCTTC. It encodes CASSYEKGILGYTF.

Of note for this clone: Other DNA variants within this sample encode the same CDR3. The gene calls are TRBV5-5 and TRBJ2-7; tentative D call: TRBD2 (6 bases). Trimming took off 4 bases at V and 7 bases at J, with 18 bases between the two ends. The CDR3 has 14 residues. Germline lookup yields CDR1 SGHKS and CDR2 YYEKEE (reference sequence). In DNA, the CDR3 is TGTGCCAGCAGCCCCCAGACAGAGCGGGTGGAGCAGTACTTC. Translated, it gives CASSPQTERVEQYF.